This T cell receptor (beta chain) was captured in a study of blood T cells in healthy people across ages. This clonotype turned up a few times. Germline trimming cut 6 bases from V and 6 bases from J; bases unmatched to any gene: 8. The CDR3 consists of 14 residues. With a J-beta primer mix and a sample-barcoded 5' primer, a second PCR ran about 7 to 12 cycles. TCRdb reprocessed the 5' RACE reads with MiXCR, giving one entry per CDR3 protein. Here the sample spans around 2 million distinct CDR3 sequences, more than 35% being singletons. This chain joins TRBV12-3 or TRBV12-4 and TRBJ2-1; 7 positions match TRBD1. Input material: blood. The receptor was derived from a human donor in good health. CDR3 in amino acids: CASSPETGANEQFF. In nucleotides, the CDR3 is TGTGCCAGCAGCCCTGAAACAGGGGCCAATGAGCAGTTCTTC.